The 11 T cell receptor beta chains listed next were all sequenced from one sample in a study of cytomegalovirus exposure and HLA in healthy donors. The PCR had 60 Vbeta and 13 Jbeta primers. Sequenced by immunoSEQ multiplex PCR; TCRdb stores in-frame clones only, minus some. This sample's clone table lists approximately 110,000 clones. The sequencing input was PBMCs. These TCRs come from a man aged 25 to 45 in good health and CMV-seronegative.

The chain recombines TRBV6-5 with TRBJ1-2, with TRBD1 as a possible D gene (5 bases). Looked up from germline, CDR1 is MNHEY and CDR2 is SVGAGI. The CDR3 is made up of 15 amino acids. With 0 bases removed from V and 4 bases from J, the gap between germline ends came to 12 bases. For the CDR3, the DNA is TGTGCCAGCAGTTACTCTTACAGGCGCTTCTATGGCTACACCTTC. It translates to CASSYSYRRFYGYTF.

This rearrangement joins TRBV14 to TRBJ2-1; TRBD1 might be the D (6 bases). The germline gives CDR1 SGHDN, CDR2 FVKESK. The CDR3 is made up of 14 amino acids. With 1 base removed from V and 8 bases from J, the gap between germline ends came to 12 bases. The CDR3 loop reads CASSQGVTGDEQFF. The CDR3 DNA reads TGTGCCAGCAGCCAAGGGGTGACAGGAGATGAGCAGTTCTTC.

This chain uses TRBV27 with TRBJ2-2; 9 bases match TRBD1. V lost 8 bases, J lost 4 bases, and 8 bases stayed unmatched. From germline, CDR1 is MNHEY and CDR2 SMNVEV (reference sequence). The CDR3 runs to 15 residues. The CDR3 region has the DNA TGTGCCAGCGGCCGGAGGGACAGGGCCACCGGGGAGCTGTTTTTT. Residues: CASGRRDRATGELFF.

V and J are TRBV4-1 and TRBJ2-3, with TRBD2 matching 9 bases. The germline gives CDR1 MGHRA, CDR2 YSYEKL. The trim removed 3 bases at V and 2 bases at J, leaving 6 bases unmatched. The CDR3 runs 16 residues. Here the CDR3 reads CASSQLSGGYTDTQYF. Here the CDR3 DNA reads TGCGCCAGCAGCCAGCTAAGCGGGGGGTACACAGATACGCAGTATTTT.

The chain carries TRBV5-1 and TRBJ1-1, with 12 bases fitting TRBD1. The germline V gene encodes CDR1 SGHRS and CDR2 YFSETQ. V gave up 4 bases and J gave up 1 base; unmatched junction bases: 5. This CDR3 spans 16 amino acids. The CDR3 DNA reads as TGCGCCAGCAGCAGGGGGACAGGGGGCGCGAACACTGAAGCTTTCTTT. Translation gives CASSRGTGGANTEAFF.

The rearrangement uses TRBV7-9 and TRBJ2-3, with D possibly TRBD1 on 6 matching bases. The CDR3 is made up of 15 amino acids. V lost 4 bases and J lost 0, with 11 bases in between. Germline lookup yields CDR1 SEHNR and CDR2 FQNEAQ (reference sequence). The CDR3 protein is CASSWTAPSTDTQYF. Here the CDR3 DNA reads TGTGCCAGCAGCTGGACAGCCCCCAGCACAGATACGCAGTATTTT.

The chain uses TRBV19 and TRBJ2-2, with 9 bases matching TRBD2. The junction had 6 bases not matched to a gene; V was cut back by 0 bases and J by 1 base. This CDR3 contains 18 residues. CDR1 is LNHDA, CDR2 SQIVND, per germline (reference sequence). The CDR3 DNA follows: TGTGCCAGTAGTATAGATGGAACTAGCGGGCAGAACACCGGGGAGCTGTTTTTT. Translation: CASSIDGTSGQNTGELFF.

This chain links TRBV5-1 with TRBJ1-4; TRBD1 agrees at 9 bases. The CDR3 contains 14 residues. V shed 4 bases, J shed 8 bases, and the junction held 6 bases outside the gene matches. CDR1 is SGHRS and CDR2 is YFSETQ in the germline V gene. The CDR3 region is CASSKGQGDEKLFF. The CDR3 nucleotides are TGCGCCAGCAGCAAGGGACAGGGAGACGAAAAACTGTTTTTT.

The chain employs TRBV7-6 and TRBJ2-5, with D uncertain. The J call may be incorrect, as the DNA end agrees better with TRBJ2-7. The CDR3 length is 15 residues. From germline, CDR1 is SGHVS and CDR2 FNYEAQ. This CDR3 is CASSLRPGTAYEQYF. As DNA, the CDR3 is TGTGCCAGCAGCTTAAGGCCAGGAACGGCCTACGAGCAGTACTTC.

On this clone itself: A read error may account for a junction end that differs from germline. This chain links TRBV15 with TRBJ1-2; D is ambiguous. The CDR3 length is 13 residues. CDR1 is LNHNV and CDR2 is YYDKDF in the germline V gene (reference sequence). The CDR3 sequence is CATSALIYEGCTF. For the CDR3, the DNA is TGTGCCACCAGCGCCCTAATTTACGAGGGCTGCACCTTC.

The chain combines TRBV30 with TRBJ1-2, with D hard to call. Between the trimmed V and J ends, which lost 1 base and 4 bases, there was a span of 7 bases. CDR1 and CDR2 from the germline V gene are GTSNPN and SVGIG (reference sequence). The CDR3 sequence is 12 residues long. CDR3 residues: CAWSDSGYGYTF. In DNA form, the CDR3 reads TGTGCCTGGAGTGACAGTGGCTATGGCTACACCTTC.